These 6 T cell receptor beta chains were all obtained from the same sample, sequenced in a study of T cells after yellow fever vaccination. MiXCR, run by TCRdb on the 5' RACE reads, gives a single entry per CDR3 protein. This table holds roughly 310,000 distinct CDR3 sequences, roughly 8.7% found once. Material: PBMCs, obtained on the day of the first yellow fever vaccination. The receptors originated from a man younger than 35 who received the YFV17D yellow fever vaccine.

The chain couples TRBV2 to TRBJ1-1; 9 bases align to TRBD1. CDR1 and CDR2 from the germline V gene are SNHLY and FYNNEI. The V segment lost 4 bases and the J segment 1 base; nucleotides outside the gene matches: 4. The CDR3 covers 15 residues. The CDR3, as DNA: TGTGCCAGCAGTGGCGGACAGGGGTGGAACACTGAAGCTTTCTTT. Translated, it gives CASSGGQGWNTEAFF.

This clonotype came up a few times. The V call is TRBV4-3, the J call TRBJ2-3; D unresolved. The CDR3 extends over 14 amino acids. The germline V gene encodes CDR1 LGHNA and CDR2 YSLEER. Deletions cut 3 bases from V and 2 bases from J, with 9 bases between. CDR3 residues: CASSQSWYTDTQYF. CDR3 in DNA: TGCGCCAGCAGCCAGAGTTGGTACACAGATACGCAGTATTTT.

The rearrangement links TRBV12-3 or TRBV12-4 to TRBJ2-5; D not resolved. The V end was cut by 5 bases, the J end by 3 bases, with 16 bases between. The length of the CDR3 is 15 residues. This chain's CDR3 is CASSPPGYPKETQYF. The CDR3 nucleotides read TGTGCCAGCAGTCCTCCGGGCTATCCTAAAGAGACCCAGTACTTC.

This clonotype appeared a few times. The chain joins TRBV7-9 to TRBJ2-3, with 11 bases matching TRBD2. This CDR3 is built from 17 residues. J lost 5 bases, V lost 5 bases, and 12 bases had no gene match. Germline CDR1 reads SEHNR; CDR2 reads FQNEAQ (reference sequence). CDR3: CASSPQGLAGGQDTQYF. CDR3 in DNA: TGTGCCAGCAGCCCACAAGGGCTAGCGGGGGGTCAAGATACGCAGTATTTT.

This clonotype was counted only a few times. The gene calls are TRBV6-4 and TRBJ1-5; the D is unclear. The CDR3 runs to 20 residues. V lost 11 bases and J lost 0, with 32 bases in between. Germline V CDR1 and CDR2: MRHNA, SNTAGT. CDR3 sequence (DNA): TGTGCCGCTGGTCTTTGGATGCTGGGCCGGAGCTGGGCTAGCAATCAGCCCCAGCATTTT. Translated: CAAGLWMLGRSWASNQPQHF.

The CDR3 nucleotides are TGTGCCAGCAGGATGAACGGGGAGCTGTTTTTT. This encodes CASRMNGELFF. The J gene is TRBJ2-2, the V gene TRBV6-2 or TRBV6-3; the D is unclear. Germline lookup yields CDR1 MNHEY and CDR2 SVGEGT. Between the trimmed V and J ends, which lost 6 bases and 7 bases, there was a span of 6 bases. CDR3 length: 11 amino acids.